This TCR beta chain stems from a study of cytomegalovirus exposure and HLA in healthy donors. Amplification used 60 Vbeta primers and 13 Jbeta primers. Repertoires were generated with immunoSEQ multiplex PCR, while TCRdb's copy carries only in-frame clones and drops some. Among some 120,000 clones listed, about 80% were seen once. The germline CDR1 and CDR2 sequences are SGHDT and YYEEEE. Trimming shortened V by 0 bases and J by 0 bases, and 9 bases separated the two germline ends. This CDR3 is 15 amino acids long. The sequencing sample was made of PBMCs. This clonotype was obtained from a man between 25 and 39 years old in good health and CMV-seronegative. The chain is built from TRBV5-6 and TRBJ1-1; D remains ambiguous. As DNA, the CDR3 is TGTGCCAGCAGCTTGGGCGGCGGATTGAACACTGAAGCTTTCTTT. Translation: CASSLGGGLNTEAFF.